A single sample is the source of the 27 T cell receptor beta chains below, sequenced in a study of human T cells and chemical hapten exposure. One entry per CDR3 protein results from TCRdb running MiXCR on the RACE reads. The sample yields approximately 350,000 distinct CDR3 sequences, about 7% seen once. Time point: patch test 1, 2 weeks after DPC sensitization. Stated treatment: therapeutic diphenylcyclopropenone sensitization with weekly scalp DPC. The sample was whole blood, taken in connection with sensitization to the hapten diphenylcyclopropenone (DPC). These receptors were obtained from a woman aged 18-29 years with alopecia areata. Some clones in this sample may be carry-over from other donors' samples.

This clonotype was observed a few times. J is TRBJ1-4 and V is TRBV2; no clear D. Looked up from germline, CDR1 is SNHLY and CDR2 is FYNNEI. V was pared by 3 bases and J by 5 bases, with 13 bases between. The CDR3 loop spans 15 amino acids. The CDR3 nucleotides read TGTGCCAGCAGTGATTCGCCGGACCTAAATGAAAAACTGTTTTTT. Encoded protein: CASSDSPDLNEKLFF.

The chain combines TRBV20-1 with TRBJ2-3, with D unclear. The CDR3 has 15 residues. Trimming stripped 5 bases from V and 2 bases from J, with 17 bases between. Germline lookup yields CDR1 DFQATT and CDR2 SNEGSKA (reference sequence). CDR3 bases: TGCAGTGCTCATTCCCCTATCAGGTCCACAGATACGCAGTATTTT. Translated: CSAHSPIRSTDTQYF.

V usage is TRBV20-1 and J usage is TRBJ1-5, with a tentative D call TRBD1 (5 bases). This CDR3 is built from 15 residues. Trimming pared 1 base from V and 10 bases from J, leaving 20 bases between. Germline V gives CDR1 DFQATT, CDR2 SNEGSKA (reference sequence). This CDR3 reads CSARAPSQDSLPQHF. For the CDR3, the DNA is TGCAGTGCTAGAGCACCGTCCCAAGACAGTCTTCCCCAGCATTTT.

This clonotype showed up just a few times. The rearrangement links TRBV7-9 to TRBJ2-5; the D gene is possibly TRBD1 (6 bases). Trimming took 6 bases from V and 2 from J, leaving 10 bases between them. Germline lookup yields CDR1 SEHNR and CDR2 FQNEAQ (reference sequence). CDR3 length: 13 amino acids. DNA of the CDR3: TGTGCCAGCAGGGGGGCCGAACAAGAGACCCAGTACTTC. It yields the protein CASRGAEQETQYF.

The gene calls are TRBV7-9 and TRBJ1-2, with D unclear. CDR1 SEHNR and CDR2 FQNEAQ come from the germline V gene (reference sequence). V was pared by 6 bases and J by 4 bases, with 12 bases between. This CDR3 comprises 13 residues. This CDR3 reads CASSSGVGYGYTF. The CDR3 DNA is TGTGCCAGCAGTTCCGGGGTCGGCTATGGCTACACCTTC.

This clonotype was seen many times. The chain employs TRBV14 and TRBJ1-2; D remains unclear. Per germline, CDR1 SGHDN and CDR2 FVKESK. The CDR3 spans 13 residues. Trimming pared 1 base from V and 5 bases from J, leaving 8 bases between. CDR3 sequence (DNA): TGTGCCAGCAGCCAAGTACAAGGTTATGGCTACACCTTC. This encodes CASSQVQGYGYTF.

This chain connects TRBV7-9 to TRBJ2-7, with 8 bases lining up with TRBD2. The germline V gene has CDR1 SEHNR and CDR2 FQNEAQ (reference sequence). CDR3 length: 16 residues. The trim removed 5 bases at V and 6 bases at J, leaving 15 bases unmatched. CDR3 DNA sequence: TGTGCCAGCAGCAACGCCGGAATCGGAAGCGGGGGCGAGCAGTACTTC. Translation: CASSNAGIGSGGEQYF.

The chain couples TRBV20-1 to TRBJ1-5; TRBD1 aligns across 9 bases. CDR3 size: 16 residues. Germline V gene sequence: CDR1 DFQATT, CDR2 SNEGSKA (reference sequence). V trimming: 4 bases; J trimming: 1 base; junction bases outside the gene matches: 8. CDR3 bases: TGCAGTGCTAAGAGACAGGGGGGATGGAGCAATCAGCCCCAGCATTTT. Protein product: CSAKRQGGWSNQPQHF.

CDR3 sequence (DNA): TGTGCCAGCGAGAGACAGGATTACTATGGCTACACCTTC. The encoded protein is CASERQDYYGYTF. This chain joins TRBV5-6 and TRBJ1-2, with D possibly TRBD1 on 6 matching bases. Germline V lookup: CDR1 SGHDT, CDR2 YYEEEE. The V gene lost 7 bases and the J gene lost 3 bases, with 13 bases spanning the gap. The CDR3 consists of 13 residues. The full variable domain, completed using reference TRBV5-6 and TRBJ1-2, is DAGVTQSPTHLIKTRGQQVTLRCSPKSGHDTVSWYQQALGQGPQFIFQYYEEEERQRGNFPDRFSGHQFPNYSSELNVNALLLGDSALYLCASERQDYYGYTFGSGTRLTVV.

V gene TRBV7-2 combines with J gene TRBJ2-5, with a tentative D call TRBD1 (5 bases). The germline V and J ends were trimmed by 1 base and 2 bases, with 8 bases remaining between them. Germline V gene sequence: CDR1 SGHTA, CDR2 FQGNSA. This CDR3 contains 14 residues. The CDR3 DNA is TGTGCCAGCAGCTTAGGTAGACAGCAAGAGACCCAGTACTTC. It is translated as CASSLGRQQETQYF.

This clonotype was picked up many times. V usage is TRBV6-2 or TRBV6-3 and J usage is TRBJ2-7, with a tentative D call TRBD1 (6 bases). The germline V and J ends were trimmed by 0 bases and 6 bases, with 15 bases remaining between them. CDR1 and CDR2 from the germline V gene are MNHEY and SVGEGT. The CDR3 runs to 15 residues. This CDR3 reads CASSYSRQGMREQYF. CDR3 coding DNA: TGTGCCAGCAGTTACTCGAGGCAGGGGATGCGCGAGCAGTACTTC.

Ten or more counts support this clonotype. The chain uses TRBV12-3 or TRBV12-4 and TRBJ2-6; no clear D gene. CDR3 size: 15 residues. The V end was cut by 5 bases, the J end by 0 bases, with 8 bases between. CDR3 DNA sequence: TGTGCCAGCAGTGGTCGGAACTCTGGGGCCAACGTCCTGACTTTC. This codes for CASSGRNSGANVLTF.

This clonotype was recorded a few times. The genes are TRBV12-3 or TRBV12-4 and TRBJ1-1; the D is unclear. Trimming removed 7 bases at V and 4 bases at J, with 13 bases between. The CDR3 is 13 amino acids. The CDR3 DNA reads as TGTGCCAGCACCCCCCCCTGGCTCACTGAAGCTTTCTTT. Translating gives CASTPPWLTEAFF.

This clonotype was seen a few times. The chain is built from TRBV20-1 and TRBJ1-2; no clear D gene. CDR3 size: 11 residues. Germline CDR1 reads DFQATT; CDR2 reads SNEGSKA (reference sequence). Trimming pared 4 bases from V and 8 bases from J, leaving 11 bases between. CDR3 sequence (DNA): TGCAGTGCTAAGAGAGGCACCGGCTACACCTTC. Protein: CSAKRGTGYTF.

This clonotype occurred a few times. The chain has TRBV5-1 and TRBJ2-7; TRBD2 might be the D (6 bases). Germline V gene data show CDR1 as SGHRS and CDR2 as YFSETQ. V was clipped by 2 bases and J by 6 bases, with 21 bases between them. The CDR3 extends over 16 amino acids. The CDR3 bases are TGCGCCAGCAGCTTTACCGGTCAGTTCGGAGCGGGCGAGCAGTACTTC. Translating it yields CASSFTGQFGAGEQYF.

This clonotype was picked up a small number of times. The chain is built from TRBV13 and TRBJ1-1, with TRBD1 matching 7 bases. This CDR3 is 17 amino acids long. CDR1 and CDR2 from the germline V gene are PRHDT and FYEKMQ (reference sequence). V lost 4 bases to trimming and J lost 1 base; unmatched junction nucleotides: 12. The CDR3 region is CASSSTRDRGANTEAFF. The CDR3 bases are TGTGCCAGCAGCTCAACCCGGGACAGAGGGGCGAACACTGAAGCTTTCTTT.

The J gene is TRBJ1-2, the V gene TRBV7-2; TRBD1 might be the D (5 bases). Germline CDR1 and CDR2: SGHTA and FQGNSA. The CDR3 sequence is 13 residues long. Trimming cost V 6 bases and J 4 bases, with 12 bases left between them. CDR3 region: CASREVGTYGYTF. CDR3 nucleotide sequence: TGTGCCAGCAGAGAGGTGGGGACCTATGGCTACACCTTC.

This clonotype came up many times. The chain joins TRBV28 to TRBJ1-5, with a possible D match to TRBD1 (6 bases). This CDR3 has 15 residues. Deletions cut 2 bases from V and 4 bases from J, with 12 bases between. CDR1 and CDR2 from the germline V gene are MDHEN and SYDVKM. CDR3 nucleotides: TGTGCCAGCAGTTTAAGTCTAGGGGGGAATCAGCCCCAGCATTTT. Its protein is CASSLSLGGNQPQHF.

V usage is TRBV7-9 and J usage is TRBJ2-3; D gene unclear. The V gene's germline CDR1 is SEHNR and CDR2 FQNEAQ (reference sequence). V was clipped by 5 bases and J by 2 bases, with 8 bases between them. The CDR3 sequence is 13 residues long. The CDR3 DNA reads TGTGCCAGCAGCAGCCGGACCACAGATACGCAGTATTTT. Translated, it gives CASSSRTTDTQYF.

There are many counts of this clonotype. This sequence joins TRBV7-3 and TRBJ2-2; D is unresolved. Trimming stripped 1 base from V and 4 bases from J, with 7 bases between. The length of the CDR3 is 14 residues. Germline V lookup: CDR1 SGHTA, CDR2 FQGTGA. CDR3 sequence (DNA): TGTGCCAGCAGCTTAAGGCCGGCCACCGGGGAGCTGTTTTTT. Residues: CASSLRPATGELFF.

In this sample, this clonotype turned up many times. This sequence joins TRBV7-2 and TRBJ1-4; no definite D call. Germline assignment: CDR1 SGHTA and CDR2 FQGNSA. This CDR3 region has 14 residues. V lost 5 bases, J lost 4 bases, and 11 bases lay in between. In DNA, the CDR3 is TGTGCCAGCAGCATTCCCGGTTTTAATGAAAAACTGTTTTTT. Translating it yields CASSIPGFNEKLFF.

This clonotype was recorded many times. The chain has TRBV6-2 or TRBV6-3 and TRBJ2-1; 10 bases are a match to TRBD1. Germline V lookup: CDR1 MNHEY, CDR2 SVGEGT. The CDR3 totals 14 residues. Germline trimming cut 5 bases from V and 4 bases from J; bases unmatched to any gene: 2. The CDR3 reads CASSGTGEYNEQFF. CDR3 DNA: TGTGCCAGCAGTGGGACAGGGGAGTACAATGAGCAGTTCTTC.

The chain is built from TRBV25-1 and TRBJ2-3; the D is unclear. There are 14 residues in the CDR3. V was shortened by 0 bases and J by 4 bases, with 8 bases between the two germline ends. Germline lookup yields CDR1 MGHDK and CDR2 SYGVNS. The DNA for the CDR3 is TGTGCCAGCAGTGAATATATGGGGTCAGATACGCAGTATTTT. Translating gives CASSEYMGSDTQYF.

This clonotype was seen ten or more times. Mismatch with germline at one junction end may stem from a read error. The V gene is TRBV5-1, the J gene TRBJ2-3; D gene unclear. CDR1 SGHRS and CDR2 YFSETQ come from the germline V gene. This CDR3 has 11 amino acids. In DNA, the CDR3 is TGTGCCAGCAGCCTCACAGATACGCAGTATTTT. Amino acids: CASSLTDTQYF.

The genes are TRBV6-5 and TRBJ2-7, with D perhaps matching TRBD1 (5 bases). The germline gives CDR1 MNHEY, CDR2 SVGAGI. CDR3 length: 15 residues. Trimming cost V 0 bases and J 1 base, with 10 bases left between them. The CDR3 loop reads CASSYSQGGSYEQYF. CDR3 DNA sequence: TGTGCCAGCAGTTACTCCCAGGGTGGGTCCTACGAGCAGTACTTC.

This chain connects TRBV7-9 to TRBJ1-4; D remains ambiguous. Germline CDR1 reads SEHNR; CDR2 reads FQNEAQ (reference sequence). The CDR3 has 12 amino acids. V lost 2 bases and J 12 bases, leaving 10 bases between the germline ends. The DNA of the CDR3 is TGTGCCAGCAGCTTATTTGAGGTAGAACTGTTTTTT. Translation gives CASSLFEVELFF.

This clonotype was picked up many times. The rearrangement links TRBV4-3 to TRBJ2-7; 9 nucleotides align to TRBD2. CDR3 length: 16 amino acids. Trimming at V came to 0 bases and at J to 4 bases, leaving 7 bases not matched to a gene. Germline CDR1 is LGHNA and CDR2 is YSLEER. In DNA, the CDR3 is TGCGCCAGCAGCCAAGATCAAGGTAGCGGGGGATACGAGCAGTACTTC. It yields the protein CASSQDQGSGGYEQYF.